Given below is one TCR beta chain in context. This clone was seen just once. Its target antigen remains unknown. No much larger clonotype is one base removed from it; base qualities were not supplied. The data stem from a study of blood T cell repertoires in COVID-19 (dated by TCRdb to between 2020 and 2021). The study in broad terms: Samples from collaborators originated in the United States, Italy and Spain and spanned both the acute and convalescent phases of COVID-19. The samples were drawn from the first 160 participants of the ongoing ImmuneRACE study and from some 1,300 subjects provided by 6 global collaborators. HLA class I and class II types, where available, came from metadata supplied by the sample provider rather than from assay-based typing. Deeply sampled blood TCRbeta repertoires from subjects exposed to, actively infected with, or recovered from COVID-19 were included in the dataset. The sample metadata nearly always contained a de-identified subject ID, COVID-19 status, age in years and sex. The prospective study material was composed of cDNA or gDNA derived from T cells, B-cell-depleted T cells, or PBMCs. The repertoires were released in a freely available public database meant as a resource for research on the immune response to SARS-CoV-2.

The collaborating institutions used their own protocols to collect whole blood in K2EDTA tubes. Collaborator samples were shipped for TCRbeta analysis as frozen whole blood, isolated PBMCs, or DNA extracted from either sample type. The V end gives up 4 bases and the J end 8 bases, leaving 6 bases in the junction not matched to a gene. Per the germline V gene, LGHNA is the CDR1 and YNFKEQ is the CDR2. There are 15 amino acids in the CDR3, from cysteine to phenylalanine inclusive. Solely the CDR3 DNA is kept, with 45 bases framed from the first base. TCRbeta CDR3 regions were amplified from genomic DNA by means of the immunoSEQ Assay, a bias-controlled multiplex PCR. Per the source publication's procedure: The number of nucleated cells in each sample was estimated from the amplification of reference gene primers within the assay. To quantify the absolute abundance of each unique TCRbeta CDR3 rearrangement, sequence reads were collapsed and filtered. For each sample, productive Simpson clonality was calculated by taking the square root of Simpson's diversity index across productive rearrangements. TCRdb limited this immuneACCESS table to in-frame rearrangements with V and J called. A share of clones is missing; checked studies link under half to unresolved V genes, and the rest is unexplained. The DNA was the basis for D and trimming; V, J and clone size are from that table. The sample has some 400,000 clones on record, roughly 77% of them singletons. The ten largest clones represent more than 1% of the sample.

Overall study results and their limits: The quantity of clinical and demographic metadata differed by source and by participant and was supplied without curation.

The chain uses TRBV4-2 and TRBJ2-1; 12 bases in between match TRBD2. The sequence was obtained from a human donor with acute or convalescent COVID-19. The donor label of this sample is uncertain. The sample taken for sequencing was peripheral blood. The nucleotide sequence is given as TGTGCCAGCAGCCGCGGACTAGCGGGAAGCTATGAGCAGTTCTTC. This is translated as CASSRGLAGSYEQFF.